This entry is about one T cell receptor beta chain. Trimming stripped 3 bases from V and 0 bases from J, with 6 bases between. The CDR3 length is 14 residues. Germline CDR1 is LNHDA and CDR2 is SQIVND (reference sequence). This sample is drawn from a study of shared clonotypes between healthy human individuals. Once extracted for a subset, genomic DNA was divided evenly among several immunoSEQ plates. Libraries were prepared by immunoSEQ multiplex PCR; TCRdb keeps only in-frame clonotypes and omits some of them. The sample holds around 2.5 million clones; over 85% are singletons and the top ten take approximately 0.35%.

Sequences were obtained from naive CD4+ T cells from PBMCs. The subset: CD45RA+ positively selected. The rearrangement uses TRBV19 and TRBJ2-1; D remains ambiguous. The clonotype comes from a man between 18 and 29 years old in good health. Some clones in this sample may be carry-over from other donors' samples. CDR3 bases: TGTGCCAGTAGTATGGTCGGCTCCTACAATGAGCAGTTCTTC. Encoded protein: CASSMVGSYNEQFF. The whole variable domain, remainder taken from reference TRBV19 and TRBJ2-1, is DGGITQSPKYLFRKEGQNVTLSCEQNLNHDAMYWYRQDPGQGLRLIYYSQIVNDFQKGDIAEGYSVSREKKESFPLTVTSAQKNPTAFYLCASSMVGSYNEQFFGPGTRLTVL.